The 15 T cell receptor beta chains in this list originate from one sample, sequenced in a study of beta chain features in type 1 diabetes (dated by TCRdb to the late 2010s). Library preparation used the immunoSEQ multiplex PCR assay. The entire amount of isolated RNA was reverse transcribed using the High Capacity cDNA Reverse Transcription Kit, so the sequenced TCRB transcripts were expressed ones. TCRdb stores this immuneACCESS table with in-frame sequences only. Part of the clones is absent; in the studies checked, under half of the shortfall reflects unresolved V genes, and no reason is known for the rest. This sample is represented by 810,000 or so clones; about 17% of them were singletons. Clones ranked in the top ten supply about 0.02% of the sample. Material for sequencing was naive CD4+ T cells from blood. The intended sense of this specimen's cell subset or site label: true naive CD4+ T cells. These receptors came from a woman between 18 and 30 years old in good health.

The V and J genes are TRBV5-6 and TRBJ2-2; possibly TRBD1 for D (6 bases). The V gene lost 1 base and the J gene lost 4 bases, with 17 bases spanning the gap. The V gene's germline CDR1 is SGHDT and CDR2 YYEEEE. This CDR3 is 17 amino acids long. This CDR3 reads CASSLTARGDGTGELFF. In nucleotides, the CDR3 is TGTGCCAGCAGCTTGACGGCCAGGGGAGATGGCACCGGGGAGCTGTTTTTT.

V is TRBV12-2 and J is TRBJ2-7. TRBV12-2 is described as a pseudogene. CDR3 length: 16 amino acids. In nucleotides, the CDR3 is TGTGCAAGTCGCCTTGTAGCCCCGGGGCGATCCTACGAGCAGTACTTC. This sequence encodes CASRLVAPGRSYEQYF.

The rearrangement links TRBV6-6 to TRBJ2-7; no clear D. CDR1 and CDR2 from the germline V gene are MNHNY and SVGAGI (reference sequence). The CDR3 is made up of 14 amino acids. The V end lost 5 bases, the J end lost 2 bases, and 13 bases lay between the germline ends. The CDR3 DNA reads TGTGCCAGCAGTGACCACCTCCCGGCCTACGAGCAGTACTTC. Translation gives CASSDHLPAYEQYF.

In its sample, this clone was seen a few times. This rearrangement joins TRBV27 to TRBJ1-1; 10 positions match TRBD1. CDR1 MNHEY and CDR2 SMNVEV come from the germline V gene (reference sequence). The CDR3 is made up of 14 amino acids. V lost 6 bases to trimming and J lost 4 bases; unmatched junction nucleotides: 5. CDR3 protein: CASRGTGVSTEAFF. CDR3 DNA sequence: TGTGCCAGCAGGGGGACAGGGGTGAGCACTGAAGCTTTCTTT.

This sequence joins TRBV18 and TRBJ2-1, with TRBD2 identical over 11 bases. Germline V lookup: CDR1 KGHSH, CDR2 LQKENI. V lost 3 bases, J lost 3 bases, and 13 bases stayed unmatched. This CDR3 has 19 amino acids. The CDR3 reads CASSPIPMTSGVFYNEQFF. For the CDR3, the DNA is TGTGCCAGCTCACCGATCCCCATGACTAGCGGGGTCTTCTACAATGAGCAGTTCTTC. Supplemented by reference TRBV18 and TRBJ2-1, the full variable domain reads NAGVMQNPRHLVRRRGQEARLRCSPMKGHSHVYWYRQLPEEGLKFMVYLQKENIIDESGMPKERFSAEFPKEGPSILRIQQVVRGDSAAYFCASSPIPMTSGVFYNEQFFGPGTRLTVL.

This clone was seen only a few times. This chain's CDR3 is CASSLVGGSTNEQFF. The CDR3 DNA follows: TGTGCCAGCAGCTTAGTTGGCGGGAGTACCAATGAGCAGTTCTTC. This rearrangement joins TRBV7-2 to TRBJ2-1, with 7 bases identical to TRBD2. Germline V lookup: CDR1 SGHTA, CDR2 FQGNSA. After removal of 1 base from V and 6 bases from J, the junction contained 6 bases not matched to a gene. The CDR3 spans 15 residues.

A few counts support this clone. The V and J genes are TRBV9 and TRBJ2-7; TRBD1 might be the D (5 bases). The germline V and J ends were trimmed by 3 bases and 1 base, with 14 bases remaining between them. The V gene's germline CDR1 is SGDLS and CDR2 YYNGEE. This CDR3 has 15 amino acids. CDR3 bases: TGTGCCAGCAGCGCCGACAGTATTGGGTCCTACGAGCAGTACTTC. This gives the protein CASSADSIGSYEQYF.

The chain joins TRBV2 to TRBJ1-4; D gene unclear. CDR3 length: 13 amino acids. Germline CDR1 SNHLY, CDR2 FYNNEI. Trimming shortened V by 7 bases and J by 7 bases, and 13 bases separated the two germline ends. The CDR3 protein is CASTESWAEKLFF. CDR3 nucleotide sequence: TGTGCCAGCACCGAATCGTGGGCTGAAAAACTGTTTTTT.

J is TRBJ1-2 and V is TRBV7-2; maybe TRBD1 (5 bases). The CDR3 runs 13 residues. The V gene lost 2 bases and the J gene lost 8 bases, with 12 bases spanning the gap. Germline V gene data show CDR1 as SGHTA and CDR2 as FQGNSA. The CDR3 DNA follows: TGTGCCAGCAGCTTACCGTCAGGGAGCGGCTACACCTTC. The encoded protein is CASSLPSGSGYTF.

The chain recombines TRBV7-9 with TRBJ2-5, with D possibly being TRBD2 (5 bases). The CDR3 has 14 amino acids. Trimming removed 4 bases from V and 5 bases from J, with 14 bases in between. Germline CDR1 reads SEHNR; CDR2 reads FQNEAQ (reference sequence). CDR3 sequence reads: CASSSSGGFETQYF. CDR3 coding DNA: TGTGCCAGCAGCTCCAGTGGCGGGTTTGAGACCCAGTACTTC.

The chain links TRBV30 to TRBJ2-7; 9 bases are a match to TRBD2. Germline CDR1 GTSNPN, CDR2 SVGIG (reference sequence). Germline trimming cut 3 bases from V and 3 bases from J; bases unmatched to any gene: 9. CDR3 length equals 15 residues. CDR3: CAWSTGLASVYEQYF. The CDR3 DNA reads TGTGCCTGGAGCACGGGACTAGCCTCGGTCTACGAGCAGTACTTC.

V and J are TRBV5-4 and TRBJ2-1, with TRBD2 matching over 9 bases. CDR3 length equals 15 residues. Per the germline V gene, CDR1 is SGHNT and CDR2 is YYREEE (reference sequence). Unmatched junction bases numbered 5, after V lost 2 bases and J lost 5 bases. CDR3 amino acids: CASSFSGRSDNEQFF. CDR3 DNA: TGTGCCAGCAGCTTCAGCGGGAGGTCCGACAATGAGCAGTTCTTC. The whole variable domain, filled in from reference TRBV5-4 and TRBJ2-1, reads ETGVTQSPTHLIKTRGQQVTLRCSSQSGHNTVSWYQQALGQGPQFIFQYYREEENGRGNFPPRFSGLQFPNYSSELNVNALELDDSALYLCASSFSGRSDNEQFFGPGTRLTVL.

This clone was found a few times. V gene TRBV2 combines with J gene TRBJ1-2; TRBD1 is a possible D gene (6 bases). Germline CDR1 is SNHLY and CDR2 is FYNNEI. Trimming left V 1 base short and J 7 bases short, with 16 bases between. The CDR3 is made up of 15 amino acids. The CDR3 bases are TGTGCCAGCAGTGAAGTGGCAGGGGTGAACGGTGGCTACACCTTC. Translating gives CASSEVAGVNGGYTF.

V and J are TRBV15 and TRBJ2-2, with 10 bases aligning to TRBD2. V was pared by 5 bases and J by 0 bases, with 3 bases of the junction left unmatched. The CDR3 loop spans 16 amino acids. Germline CDR1 and CDR2: LNHNV and YYDKDF (reference sequence). CDR3 coding DNA: TGTGCCACCAGCGCGGGACTAGCGACGAACACCGGGGAGCTGTTTTTT. Its translation is CATSAGLATNTGELFF.

The chain is built from TRBV28 and TRBJ2-7; D is undetermined. The CDR3 has 15 amino acids. Trimming shortened V by 10 bases and J by 2 bases, and 21 bases separated the two germline ends. The germline CDR1 and CDR2 sequences are MDHEN and SYDVKM. The CDR3 here is CATPFRLLLPYEQYF. In DNA form, the CDR3 reads TGTGCCACCCCCTTCCGACTCCTCCTGCCCTACGAGCAGTACTTC.